These 30 T cell receptor beta chains share one sample of origin, sequenced in a study of blood T cell repertoires in COVID-19. Here immunoSEQ multiplex PCR was the method, and the copy in TCRdb shows in-frame clones only, minus some. The data contain roughly 180,000 clones, about 86% of them singletons. Material: peripheral blood. The receptors stem from a man aged 70 or older with active or convalescent COVID-19.

CDR3 protein: CASSRYRGLNEQFF. The CDR3 bases are TGTGCCAGCTCACGGTACAGGGGACTCAATGAGCAGTTCTTC. The chain combines TRBV18 with TRBJ2-1; possible D gene TRBD1, 7 bases. The germline V gene encodes CDR1 KGHSH and CDR2 LQKENI. V lost 4 bases to trimming and J lost 6 bases, with 13 bases between them. The CDR3 has 14 amino acids.

V and J are TRBV19 and TRBJ1-2, with a possible D match to TRBD1 (5 bases). V lost 8 bases and J lost 1, with 11 bases in between. Germline CDR1 and CDR2: LNHDA and SQIVND (reference sequence). The CDR3 loop spans 13 amino acids. This CDR3 reads CASQGLSNYGYTF. The CDR3 bases are TGTGCCAGTCAGGGTCTAAGTAACTATGGCTACACCTTC.

The V call is TRBV5-1, the J call TRBJ1-2; a possible D gene is TRBD1 (6 bases). CDR1 is SGHRS, CDR2 YFSETQ, per germline. Deletions cut 0 bases from V and 8 bases from J, with 11 bases between. The CDR3 has 13 amino acids. CDR3 DNA sequence: TGCGCCAGCAGCTTGGCACAGGGAGGGGGCTACACCTTC. Protein product: CASSLAQGGGYTF. The full variable domain, completed using reference TRBV5-1 and TRBJ1-2, is KAGVTQTPRYLIKTRGQQVTLSCSPISGHRSVSWYQQTPGQGLQFLFEYFSETQRNKGNFPGRFSGRQFSNSRSEMNVSTLELGDSALYLCASSLAQGGGYTFGSGTRLTVV.

The chain has TRBV2 and TRBJ2-1; 8 bases map to TRBD2. The length of the CDR3 is 16 residues. V shed 4 bases, J shed 4 bases, and the junction held 9 bases outside the gene matches. Germline CDR1 reads SNHLY; CDR2 reads FYNNEI. CDR3 sequence (DNA): TGTGCCAGCAGTGTCATTGGCGGGGGGCGGTACAATGAGCAGTTCTTC. Amino acids: CASSVIGGGRYNEQFF.

This chain joins TRBV6-5 and TRBJ2-3; maybe TRBD2 (6 bases). CDR3 length equals 15 residues. In germline, CDR1 is MNHEY, CDR2 SVGAGI. V lost 8 bases to trimming and J lost 2 bases, with 17 bases between them. The CDR3 nucleotides are TGTGCCAGCCGGGCGCGAGCGGGCGCCACAGATACGCAGTATTTT. Protein: CASRARAGATDTQYF.

This clone was recorded a few times. The chain has TRBV27 and TRBJ1-4, with TRBD1 matching over 8 bases. The V segment lost 8 bases and the J segment 14 bases; nucleotides outside the gene matches: 7. The CDR3 runs 11 residues. Per the germline V gene, CDR1 is MNHEY and CDR2 is SMNVEV (reference sequence). DNA of the CDR3: TGTGCCAGCCCTGGACAGGGCCGGCTGTTTTTT. Protein sequence: CASPGQGRLFF.

V and J are TRBV5-4 and TRBJ1-4; maybe TRBD1 (5 bases). The CDR3 is 15 residues long. Looked up from germline, CDR1 is SGHNT and CDR2 is YYREEE (reference sequence). V was cut by 4 bases and J by 7 bases, with 17 bases left in between. The CDR3 is CASSRGGGGGEKLFF. In DNA form, the CDR3 reads TGTGCCAGCAGCAGGGGCGGCGGGGGGGGTGAAAAACTGTTTTTT.

This chain links TRBV15 with TRBJ1-1; D call uncertain. Per the germline V gene, CDR1 is LNHNV and CDR2 is YYDKDF (reference sequence). The ends were cut back, 4 bases at V and 1 base at J, with 19 bases in the middle. The CDR3 spans 17 residues. CDR3: CATSKTSGGGQNTEAFF. DNA of the CDR3: TGTGCCACCAGCAAAACTTCGGGAGGCGGCCAGAACACTGAAGCTTTCTTT.

The CDR3: CATNRQGARTEAFF. DNA for the CDR3: TGTGCCACCAATAGACAGGGGGCGCGCACTGAAGCTTTCTTT. This chain joins TRBV15 and TRBJ1-1; TRBD1 aligns across 10 bases. Germline V gives CDR1 LNHNV, CDR2 YYDKDF (reference sequence). V lost 7 bases to trimming and J lost 4 bases; unmatched junction nucleotides: 6. The CDR3 sequence is 14 residues long. Full variable domain (rest looked up from reference TRBV15 and TRBJ1-1): DAMVIQNPRYQVTQFGKPVTLSCSQTLNHNVMYWYQQKSSQAPKLLFHYYDKDFNNEADTPDNFQSRRPNTSFCFLDIRSPGLGDTAMYLCATNRQGARTEAFFGQGTRLTVV.

This chain connects TRBV21-1 to TRBJ2-1; TRBD2, the table's D call, was not compared with the DNA. TRBV21-1 is a pseudogene locus. The CDR3 totals 11 residues. The CDR3, as DNA: TGTGCCAGCAGCAAAGGCCCTCCCGGGTTCTTC. Protein sequence: CASSKGPPGFF.

The V gene is TRBV2, the J gene TRBJ2-7; 10 bases align to TRBD1. The CDR3 extends over 13 amino acids. Germline CDR1 reads SNHLY; CDR2 reads FYNNEI. J lost 4 bases, V lost 5 bases, and 2 bases had no gene match. The CDR3 DNA reads TGTGCCAGCAGTCGACAGGGGGCTTACGAGCAGTACTTC. Its translation is CASSRQGAYEQYF.

The chain employs TRBV24-1 and TRBJ2-1, with D perhaps TRBD2 (5 bases). CDR1 and CDR2 from the germline V gene are KGHDR and SFDVKD. CDR3 length equals 16 residues. Deletions cut 0 bases from V and 7 bases from J, with 15 bases between. The CDR3 sequence is CATSDLSGPPGNEQFF. For the CDR3, the DNA is TGTGCCACCAGTGATTTGAGCGGCCCACCCGGGAATGAGCAGTTCTTC.

The chain couples TRBV28 to TRBJ1-5, with D maybe TRBD1 (5 bases). The CDR3 runs 12 residues. Trimming cost V 8 bases and J 4 bases, with 9 bases left between them. The germline V gene has CDR1 MDHEN and CDR2 SYDVKM. The CDR3 loop reads CASGGGNQPQHF. The CDR3 DNA is TGTGCCAGCGGGGGGGGTAATCAGCCCCAGCATTTT.

The genes are TRBV10-3 and TRBJ1-2; perhaps TRBD1 as D (5 bases). The CDR3 runs to 16 residues. Trimming took 1 base from V and 1 from J, leaving 13 bases between them. CDR1 is ENHRY and CDR2 is SYGVKD in the germline V gene. CDR3 bases: TGTGCCATCAGTGAGTTAAGGACAACTCTTAACTATGGCTACACCTTC. Translating gives CAISELRTTLNYGYTF.

This clone was detected a few times. The rearrangement links TRBV4-3 to TRBJ1-6; the D is unclear. V lost 0 bases and J 5 bases, leaving 17 bases between the germline ends. The germline gives CDR1 LGHNA, CDR2 YSLEER. The CDR3 runs to 18 residues. The CDR3 is CASSQERQAAANNSPLHF. CDR3 coding DNA: TGCGCCAGCAGCCAAGAACGTCAGGCCGCCGCAAATAATTCACCCCTCCACTTT.

In its sample, this clone was seen a few times. The gene calls are TRBV15 and TRBJ2-3, with TRBD2 identical over 7 bases. CDR3 length equals 15 residues. The ends lost 2 bases at V and 5 bases at J; junction bases unmatched: 7. Germline CDR1 and CDR2: LNHNV and YYDKDF (reference sequence). CDR3 in DNA: TGTGCCACCAGCAGACCTTCGACTAGCCGAGATACGCAGTATTTT. This encodes CATSRPSTSRDTQYF.

The chain employs TRBV6-5 and TRBJ1-2, with a possible D match to TRBD1 (6 bases). V was pared by 8 bases and J by 7 bases, with 17 bases between. The CDR3 is 13 amino acids. The germline V gene encodes CDR1 MNHEY and CDR2 SVGAGI. The CDR3 DNA follows: TGTGCCAGCTTCCTCGTACAGGGTGGTGGCTACACCTTC. Its protein product is CASFLVQGGGYTF.

The V call is TRBV6-5, the J call TRBJ2-2; no clear D gene. The V gene's germline CDR1 is MNHEY and CDR2 SVGAGI. CDR3 length: 15 amino acids. V was pared by 6 bases and J by 2 bases, with 13 bases between. The DNA for the CDR3 is TGTGCCAGCAGAGACCAGGTTTTAAACACCGGGGAGCTGTTTTTT. It is translated as CASRDQVLNTGELFF.

V and J are TRBV10-2 and TRBJ2-4; 12 nucleotides match TRBD1. The CDR3 length is 14 residues. Germline trimming cut 10 bases from V and 2 bases from J; bases unmatched to any gene: 3. Germline CDR1 is WSHSY and CDR2 is SAAADI. The CDR3 DNA reads TGCGCCACGGGACAGGGGGCGACCAAAAACATTCAGTACTTC. Translated: CATGQGATKNIQYF.

This sequence joins TRBV19 and TRBJ2-3; TRBD2 agrees at 7 bases. Germline CDR1 is LNHDA and CDR2 is SQIVND (reference sequence). There are 18 residues in the CDR3. V lost 4 bases and J lost 2; bases outside the gene matches: 15. For the CDR3, the DNA is TGTGCCAGTAGTACTTCTACGGGGGGAAGCCGTCACACAGATACGCAGTATTTT. Translated: CASSTSTGGSRHTDTQYF.

This clone has a single count. V and J are TRBV7-2 and TRBJ2-3; D might be TRBD1 (6 bases). Germline loops: CDR1 SGHTA, CDR2 FQGNSA. This CDR3 is 14 amino acids long. Trimming removed 4 bases at V and 13 bases at J, with 21 bases between. CDR3 in DNA: TGTGCCAGCAGCTGGTCCCGGGACACACACCCGGAGTATTTT. It is translated as CASSWSRDTHPEYF.

The chain uses TRBV6-4 and TRBJ2-3; 11 nucleotides agree with TRBD1. The length of the CDR3 is 15 residues. V trimming: 3 bases; J trimming: 4 bases; junction bases outside the gene matches: 3. Germline CDR1 reads MRHNA; CDR2 reads SNTAGT. CDR3 region: CASSEGQGAADTQYF. In DNA, the CDR3 is TGTGCCAGCAGTGAAGGACAGGGGGCCGCAGATACGCAGTATTTT.

This clone was detected once. This chain joins TRBV28 and TRBJ2-5, with D perhaps TRBD1 (6 bases). CDR1 and CDR2 (germline): MDHEN, SYDVKM. The CDR3 extends over 12 amino acids. Trimming cost V 3 bases and J 4 bases, with 6 bases left between them. The CDR3 coding sequence is TGTGCCAGCAGTTTGACAGGAGAGACCCAGTACTTC. Encoded protein: CASSLTGETQYF.

The rearrangement links TRBV19 to TRBJ1-2; 7 bases agree with TRBD1. Germline assignment: CDR1 LNHDA and CDR2 SQIVND (reference sequence). CDR3 length: 15 amino acids. V dropped 4 bases and J dropped 3; count of bases not matched to a gene: 8. This chain's CDR3 is CASSTHGQADYGYTF. CDR3 bases: TGTGCCAGTAGTACCCACGGACAGGCCGACTATGGCTACACCTTC.

The J gene is TRBJ1-5, the V gene TRBV18; weak D call: TRBD1 (5 bases). V lost 5 bases, J lost 1 base, and 12 bases lay in between. CDR1 and CDR2 (germline): KGHSH, LQKENI. The CDR3 is made up of 15 amino acids. CDR3 amino acids: CASSIGVQSNQPQHF. The CDR3 coding sequence is TGTGCCAGCTCAATAGGGGTCCAAAGCAATCAGCCCCAGCATTTT.

The CDR3, as DNA: TGTGCCAGCAGCTGGGGACAGGGGACCTACGAGCAGTACTTC. Translation: CASSWGQGTYEQYF. The chain recombines TRBV7-9 with TRBJ2-7, with 10 bases fitting TRBD1. V shed 4 bases, J shed 2 bases, and the junction held 2 bases outside the gene matches. Germline V gene sequence: CDR1 SEHNR, CDR2 FQNEAQ (reference sequence). CDR3 length: 14 amino acids.

The J gene is TRBJ1-6, the V gene TRBV5-8, with no clear D. The germline V gene encodes CDR1 SGHTS and CDR2 YDEGEE. The CDR3 runs 15 residues. Trimming shortened V by 1 base and J by 10 bases, and 15 bases separated the two germline ends. CDR3 sequence: CASSLQPGSYSPLHF. Written as DNA, the CDR3 is TGTGCCAGCAGCTTGCAACCGGGGTCCTACTCACCCCTCCACTTT.

The gene calls are TRBV11-2 and TRBJ2-7, with 7 bases matching TRBD2. With 2 bases clipped from V and 1 base from J, the junction kept 5 bases outside the gene matches. The CDR3 loop spans 15 amino acids. Germline values: CDR1 SGHAT, CDR2 FQNNGV. The chain's CDR3 is CASSLNGGVSYEQYF. Here the CDR3 DNA reads TGTGCCAGCAGCTTAAATGGGGGGGTATCCTACGAGCAGTACTTC.

This clone was observed once. The V call is TRBV10-1, the J call TRBJ2-2; 8 nucleotides line up with TRBD2. The CDR3 extends over 15 amino acids. Germline V gene data show CDR1 as WNHNN and CDR2 as SYGVQD (reference sequence). The V segment lost 3 bases and the J segment 6 bases; nucleotides outside the gene matches: 6. The CDR3 spells CASSDLRGGAGELFF. The CDR3 DNA sequence: TGCGCCAGCAGTGATCTCCGGGGGGGGGCCGGGGAGCTGTTTTTT.

V gene TRBV6-1 combines with J gene TRBJ2-3; possible D gene TRBD1, 5 bases. V lost 4 bases to trimming and J lost 0 bases, with 14 bases between them. The CDR3 consists of 16 residues. Looked up from germline, CDR1 is MNHNS and CDR2 is SASEGT. CDR3 bases: TGTGCCAGCAGTGTCCTGACAGAACCTAGCACAGATACGCAGTATTTT. Translating gives CASSVLTEPSTDTQYF.